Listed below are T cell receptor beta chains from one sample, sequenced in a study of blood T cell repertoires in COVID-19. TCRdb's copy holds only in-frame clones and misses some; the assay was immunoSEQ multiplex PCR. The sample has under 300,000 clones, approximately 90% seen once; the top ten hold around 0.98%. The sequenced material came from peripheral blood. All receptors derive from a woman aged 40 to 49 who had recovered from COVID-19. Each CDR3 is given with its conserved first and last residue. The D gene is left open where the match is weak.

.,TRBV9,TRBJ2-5,TGTGCCAGCAGCGTAGGGGCGGGCCCCCGGGAGACCCAGTACTTC,CASSVGAGPRETQYF
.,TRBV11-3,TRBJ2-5,TGTGCCAGCAGCTTAGGGGCCGGGAGAGAGACCCAGTACTTC,CASSLGAGRETQYF
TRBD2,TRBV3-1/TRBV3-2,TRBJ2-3,TGTGCCAGCAGCCAGGCGGGGGGAGATACGCAGTATTTT,CASSQAGGDTQYF
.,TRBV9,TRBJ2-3,TGTGCCAGCAGCGTCGCCCTACCCACAGATACGCAGTATTTT,CASSVALPTDTQYF
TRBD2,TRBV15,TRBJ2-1,TGTGCCACCAGCAGAGATCGGGCTAGCGGAGACCTGGGGCAGTTCTTC,CATSRDRASGDLGQFF
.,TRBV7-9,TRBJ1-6,TGTGCCAGCAGCTCCGGACAGCAGAATTCACCCCTCCACTTT,CASSSGQQNSPLHF
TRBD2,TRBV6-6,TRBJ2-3,TGTGCCAGCACCCACCTGGCTAGCGGATTAGATACGCAGTATTTT,CASTHLASGLDTQYF
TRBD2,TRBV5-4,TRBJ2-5,TGTGCCAGCAGCCCCCAGACCGCCGGGGGGGAGACCCAGTACTTC,CASSPQTAGGETQYF
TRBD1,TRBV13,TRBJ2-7,TGTGCCAGCAGCCACGGACAGGGGGCCGCCTACGAGCAGTACTTC,CASSHGQGAAYEQYF
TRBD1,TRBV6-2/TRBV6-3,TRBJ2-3,TGTGCCAGCAGTTACGGTGCCGGCAGGGGGCGGACAGATACGCAGTATTTT,CASSYGAGRGRTDTQYF